The 4 T cell receptor beta chains reported below all come from one sample, sequenced in a study of radiotherapy plus CTLA-4 blockade in lung cancer. Here immunoSEQ multiplex PCR was the method, and the copy in TCRdb shows in-frame clones only, minus some. Of 55,000 to 80,000 clones in the sample, 70% to 85% were seen once. Sample: peripheral blood, taken from a patient treated with radiotherapy plus ipilimumab. The origin of the receptors is a human donor with non-small cell lung cancer who had a complete response to radiotherapy plus ipilimumab.

This clone was detected a few times. The rearrangement uses TRBV5-1 and TRBJ2-6; D gene uncertain. Germline V gene lookup returns CDR1 SGHRS and CDR2 YFSETQ. V lost 2 bases, J lost 4 bases, and 7 bases lay in between. The CDR3 sequence is 14 residues long. The CDR3 loop reads CASSFSKGANVLTF. The DNA of the CDR3 is TGCGCCAGCAGCTTCTCAAAGGGGGCCAACGTCCTGACTTTC.

This clone has just a few counts. The V and J genes are TRBV6-4 and TRBJ1-6; D possibly corresponds to TRBD1 (5 bases). Germline CDR1 is MRHNA and CDR2 is SNTAGT. V was clipped by 3 bases and J by 6 bases, with 9 bases between them. The CDR3 spans 14 residues. DNA for the CDR3: TGTGCCAGCAGTGATGAGGGGACTAATTCACCCCTCCACTTT. Protein sequence: CASSDEGTNSPLHF.

The rearrangement joins TRBV6-5 to TRBJ2-5; 7 bases are a match to TRBD1. V gave up 5 bases and J gave up 5 bases; unmatched junction bases: 11. Germline CDR1 MNHEY, CDR2 SVGAGI. This CDR3 comprises 15 residues. CDR3 loop: CASSGTATREETQYF. The CDR3, as DNA: TGTGCCAGCAGTGGGACAGCCACGAGGGAGGAGACCCAGTACTTC.

The chain links TRBV11-3 to TRBJ1-3, with no clear D. The CDR3 consists of 14 residues. V was shortened by 4 bases and J by 2 bases, with 9 bases between the two germline ends. The germline V gene encodes CDR1 SGHNT and CDR2 YENEEA. Here the CDR3 reads CASSWPNPGNTIYF. The DNA of the CDR3 is TGTGCCAGCAGCTGGCCCAACCCTGGAAACACCATATATTTT. The variable domain in full, completed from reference TRBV11-3 and TRBJ1-3, reads EAGVVQSPRYKIIEKKQPVAFWCNPISGHNTLYWYLQNLGQGPELLIRYENEEAVDDSQLPKDRFSAERLKGVDSTLKIQPAELGDSAVYLCASSWPNPGNTIYFGEGSWLTVV.